The 15 T cell receptor beta chains below all came from one sample that was sequenced in a study of T cell responses to AZD1222 COVID-19 vaccine. Produced via immunoSEQ multiplex PCR; TCRdb's table is partial and in-frame only. The data show tens of thousands of clones, approximately 85% seen once. The specimen comprised peripheral blood, sampled 28 days after the second AZD1222 dose. These receptor sequences come from an adult who received the AZD1222 COVID-19 vaccine.

The chain recombines TRBV14 with TRBJ1-2; 8 bases line up with TRBD1. Losses at the gene ends were 0 bases for V and 5 bases for J; bases not matched to a gene: 14. The CDR3 extends over 18 amino acids. CDR1 is SGHDN, CDR2 FVKESK, per germline. The CDR3 protein is CASSQDLVAGGDRYGYTF. CDR3 nucleotides: TGTGCCAGCAGCCAAGATCTGGTAGCAGGGGGCGATAGATATGGCTACACCTTC.

The J gene is TRBJ1-3, the V gene TRBV7-2; D is unclear. The CDR3 has 16 residues. Germline V gene sequence: CDR1 SGHTA, CDR2 FQGNSA. Between the trimmed V and J ends, which lost 4 bases and 0 bases, there was a span of 13 bases. The CDR3 reads CASSSGPEGSGNTIYF. The CDR3 nucleotides read TGTGCCAGCAGCTCTGGGCCAGAGGGCTCTGGAAACACCATATATTTT.

This clone was recorded a few times. The J gene is TRBJ1-5, the V gene TRBV14; the D is unclear. V was clipped by 4 bases and J by 2 bases, with 9 bases between them. Germline assignment: CDR1 SGHDN and CDR2 FVKESK. The CDR3 consists of 14 residues. In DNA form, the CDR3 reads TGTGCCAGCAGCCCCTTGGGAGGCAATCAGCCCCAGCATTTT. Translation gives CASSPLGGNQPQHF.

The chain uses TRBV30 and TRBJ2-1; 10 positions agree with TRBD2. Germline V gives CDR1 GTSNPN, CDR2 SVGIG (reference sequence). This CDR3 is 15 amino acids long. With 4 bases clipped from V and 8 bases from J, the junction kept 11 bases outside the gene matches. The CDR3 sequence is CAWTLAGGRQDEQFF. The CDR3, as DNA: TGTGCCTGGACTTTAGCGGGGGGTCGTCAGGATGAGCAGTTCTTC.

This chain links TRBV5-4 with TRBJ1-1, with D possibly TRBD1 on 6 matching bases. The germline CDR1 and CDR2 sequences are SGHNT and YYREEE (reference sequence). V lost 4 bases and J lost 4, with 17 bases in between. The CDR3 runs to 15 residues. The CDR3 loop reads CASSQAQGTGTEAFF. The DNA for the CDR3 is TGTGCCAGCAGCCAGGCACAGGGTACCGGCACTGAAGCTTTCTTT.

The chain is built from TRBV6-4 and TRBJ1-1; D gene ambiguous. Germline assignment: CDR1 MRHNA and CDR2 SNTAGT. The CDR3 extends over 13 amino acids. The germline V and J ends were trimmed by 5 bases and 5 bases, with 12 bases remaining between them. CDR3 bases: TGTGCCAGCAGTTTAAACAGAGGGACTGAAGCTTTCTTT. Translation: CASSLNRGTEAFF.

This clone was observed a few times. The rearrangement links TRBV30 to TRBJ2-3, with D perhaps TRBD1 (6 bases). The V and J ends lost 2 bases and 5 bases respectively, with 20 bases between them. The CDR3 loop spans 16 amino acids. Germline CDR1 GTSNPN, CDR2 SVGIG (reference sequence). The CDR3 DNA sequence: TGTGCCTGGAGTCCAAGGTTGGGGGCCTCCGGAGATACGCAGTATTTT. Its protein product is CAWSPRLGASGDTQYF. The full variable domain, rest sourced from reference TRBV30 and TRBJ2-3, is SQTIHQWPATLVQPVGSPLSLECTVEGTSNPNLYWYRQAAGRGLQLLFYSVGIGQISSEVPQNLSASRPQDRQFILSSKKLLLSDSGFYLCAWSPRLGASGDTQYFGPGTRLTVL.

As regards this clone: The sample carries other DNA sequences with the same CDR3. This chain uses TRBV5-1 with TRBJ2-5; TRBD2 aligns across 13 bases. Germline V gives CDR1 SGHRS, CDR2 YFSETQ. This CDR3 contains 15 residues. The trim removed 0 bases at V and 4 bases at J, leaving 0 bases unmatched. The CDR3 region is CASSLGTSGGETQYF. DNA for the CDR3: TGCGCCAGCAGCTTGGGGACTAGCGGGGGAGAGACCCAGTACTTC.

V gene TRBV28 combines with J gene TRBJ1-4; D possibly corresponds to TRBD1 (5 bases). The V end lost 6 bases, the J end lost 4 bases, and 9 bases lay between the germline ends. The CDR3 is 13 amino acids. Germline CDR1 MDHEN, CDR2 SYDVKM. This CDR3 reads CASRQALNEKLFF. DNA of the CDR3: TGTGCCAGCAGACAGGCTCTTAATGAAAAACTGTTTTTT.

As to this clone: Other DNA sequences in this sample translate to the same CDR3. The gene calls are TRBV7-2 and TRBJ2-4; possibly TRBD1 for D (6 bases). The CDR3 covers 16 residues. Trimming stripped 4 bases from V and 0 bases from J, with 13 bases between. Germline V gene sequence: CDR1 SGHTA, CDR2 FQGNSA. CDR3 nucleotide sequence: TGTGCCAGCAGCTCCGGGACACTACTAGCCAAAAACATTCAGTACTTC. Its protein product is CASSSGTLLAKNIQYF.

The chain recombines TRBV5-1 with TRBJ2-3; tentative D call: TRBD2 (5 bases). Germline V CDR1 and CDR2: SGHRS, YFSETQ. The CDR3 extends over 14 amino acids. V lost 4 bases and J lost 0, with 9 bases in between. CDR3 sequence (DNA): TGCGCCAGCAGCGAGGGTTCTAGCACAGATACGCAGTATTTT. This translates into CASSEGSSTDTQYF. Full variable domain (outside the CDR3, taken from reference TRBV5-1 and TRBJ2-3): KAGVTQTPRYLIKTRGQQVTLSCSPISGHRSVSWYQQTPGQGLQFLFEYFSETQRNKGNFPGRFSGRQFSNSRSEMNVSTLELGDSALYLCASSEGSSTDTQYFGPGTRLTVL.

V usage is TRBV19 and J usage is TRBJ2-2; TRBD2 is a possible D gene (7 bases). The CDR3 consists of 15 residues. Germline assignment: CDR1 LNHDA and CDR2 SQIVND (reference sequence). V dropped 7 bases and J dropped 6 bases, with 18 bases sitting between them. This CDR3 reads CASTSRGRGSGELFF. DNA for the CDR3: TGTGCCAGTACCTCGCGGGGGCGGGGGTCCGGGGAGCTGTTTTTT.

The chain has TRBV29-1 and TRBJ2-4, with D uncertain. The CDR3 length is 11 residues. Trimming removed 6 bases from V and 6 bases from J, with 9 bases in between. Per germline, CDR1 SQVTM and CDR2 ANQGSEA. CDR3 nucleotides: TGCAGCGTCGAGGACGTAAACATTCAGTACTTC. Protein: CSVEDVNIQYF.

The J gene is TRBJ1-1, the V gene TRBV6-5; D perhaps matches TRBD1 (6 bases). Germline CDR1 reads MNHEY; CDR2 reads SVGAGI. The CDR3 is 14 residues long. Trimming left V 6 bases short and J 1 base short, with 12 bases between. CDR3 in amino acids: CASSLRGRNTEAFF. The DNA for the CDR3 is TGTGCCAGCAGCCTCAGGGGAAGGAACACTGAAGCTTTCTTT.

The rearrangement joins TRBV6-5 to TRBJ2-2, with TRBD2 matching 9 bases. The CDR3 covers 14 residues. V gave up 4 bases and J gave up 7 bases; unmatched junction bases: 4. Germline V lookup: CDR1 MNHEY, CDR2 SVGAGI. This CDR3 reads CASSSSGEGGELFF. The CDR3 DNA sequence: TGTGCCAGCAGTTCTAGCGGGGAAGGCGGGGAGCTGTTTTTT.